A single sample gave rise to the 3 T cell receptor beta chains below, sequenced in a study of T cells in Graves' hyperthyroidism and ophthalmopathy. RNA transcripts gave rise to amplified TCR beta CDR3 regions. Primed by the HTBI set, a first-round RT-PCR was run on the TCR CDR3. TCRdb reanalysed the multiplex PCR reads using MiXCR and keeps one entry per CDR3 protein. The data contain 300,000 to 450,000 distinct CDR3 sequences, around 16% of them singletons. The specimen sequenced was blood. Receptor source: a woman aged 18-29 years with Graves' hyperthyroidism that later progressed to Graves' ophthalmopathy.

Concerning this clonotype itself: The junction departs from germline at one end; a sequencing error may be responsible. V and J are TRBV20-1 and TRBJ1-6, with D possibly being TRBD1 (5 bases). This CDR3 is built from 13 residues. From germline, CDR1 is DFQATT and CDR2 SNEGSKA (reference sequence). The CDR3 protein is CSARTRGNSSLHF. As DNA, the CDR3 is TGCAGTGCGAGGACAAGGGGCAATTCATCCCTCCACTTT.

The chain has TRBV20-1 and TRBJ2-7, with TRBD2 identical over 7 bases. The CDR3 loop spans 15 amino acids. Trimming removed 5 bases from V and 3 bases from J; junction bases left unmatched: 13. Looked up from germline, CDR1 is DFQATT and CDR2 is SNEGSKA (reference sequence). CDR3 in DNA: TGCAGTGCTTCCCGAAGCGGGGCCAGTATCTACGAGCAGTACTTC. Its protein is CSASRSGASIYEQYF.

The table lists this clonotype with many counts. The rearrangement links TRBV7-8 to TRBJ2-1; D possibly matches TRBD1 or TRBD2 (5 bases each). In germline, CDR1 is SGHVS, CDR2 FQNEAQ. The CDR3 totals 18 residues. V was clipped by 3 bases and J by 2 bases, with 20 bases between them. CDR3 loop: CASSFYLRGGATYNEQFF. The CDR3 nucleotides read TGTGCCAGCAGCTTTTATCTGAGGGGCGGAGCCACCTACAATGAGCAGTTCTTC. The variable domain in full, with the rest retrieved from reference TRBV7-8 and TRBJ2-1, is GAGVSQSPRYKVAKRGQDVALRCDPISGHVSLFWYQQALGQGPEFLTYFQNEAQLDKSGLPSDRFFAERPEGSVSTLKIQRTQQEDSAVYLCASSFYLRGGATYNEQFFGPGTRLTVL.